This T cell receptor (beta chain) is drawn from a study of OX40 agonist ivuxolimab in advanced cancers. Background on the study: The dose-escalation cohort was about 83% male, with a mean age of approximately 61 years, ranging roughly 20 to 80.

This CDR3 has 17 amino acids. CDR1 is SGHVS and CDR2 is FNYEAQ in the germline V gene. Trimming at V came to 2 bases and at J to 4 bases, leaving 14 bases not matched to a gene. This table comes from immunoSEQ multiplex PCR, and its TCRdb copy is limited to in-frame clones, with some not included. The table records about 70,000 clones, almost 90% of them present only once. This TCR came from an adult with an advanced solid tumor such as melanoma, head and neck, liver or kidney cancer. The sample here was CD4+ or CD8+ T cells sorted from blood, taken in a trial of the OX40 agonist ivuxolimab. The chain couples TRBV7-6 to TRBJ2-7, with 7 positions matching TRBD2. The CDR3 bases are TGTGCCAGCAGCTTAACCCCCCCAGCGGGACTTTTATACGAGCAGTACTTC. Encoded protein: CASSLTPPAGLLYEQYF. The full variable domain, its missing parts supplied by reference TRBV7-6 and TRBJ2-7, is GAGVSQSPRYKVTKRGQDVALRCDPISGHVSLYWYRQALGQGPEFLTYFNYEAQQDKSGLPNDRFSAERPEGSISTLTIQRTEQRDSAMYRCASSLTPPAGLLYEQYFGPGTRLTVT.